The source of this T cell receptor (beta chain) is a study of blood T cell repertoires in COVID-19. Data came from immunoSEQ multiplex PCR; TCRdb stores just in-frame clones and leaves some out. In the table there are around 320,000 clones, roughly 90% of which are singletons. Germline V gives CDR1 MDHEN, CDR2 SYDVKM. This CDR3 spans 18 amino acids. The junction had 14 bases not matched to a gene; V was cut back by 1 base and J by 4 bases. This clonotype was sampled from a young woman with acute COVID-19. Sequencing used PBMCs or T cells enriched from blood (not recorded which). The rearrangement uses TRBV28 and TRBJ1-1; 8 nucleotides match TRBD1. The CDR3 region has the DNA TGTGCCAGCAGTTTATTGGATCATCAAGGACAGGGAGGCACTGAAGCTTTCTTT. This translates into CASSLLDHQGQGGTEAFF.